This TCR beta chain was observed in a study of PD-L1 blockade in urothelial cancer. Study context: Patients began atezolizumab, 1,200 mg intravenously every 3 weeks, in about 2014. Median T cell yield from blood was about 130,000.

Time point denoted: pretreatment peripheral blood. Locally advanced or metastatic urothelial carcinoma was present in patients. With 5 bases clipped from V and 6 bases from J, the junction kept 9 bases outside the gene matches. The V gene's germline CDR1 is SEHNR and CDR2 FQNEAQ (reference sequence). The CDR3 consists of 14 residues. Each PCR contained spiked-in synthetic TCR analog templates. Data came from immunoSEQ multiplex PCR; TCRdb stores just in-frame clones and leaves some out. The sample lists 49,000 or so clones; about four fifths were seen once. Sequenced material: PBMCs, taken around atezolizumab (anti-PD-L1) treatment. The sequence came from a man between 70 and 80 years old with urothelial cancer. The rearrangement joins TRBV7-9 to TRBJ1-1, with 7 bases fitting TRBD1. This chain's CDR3 is CASSLEGASAEAFF. The DNA of the CDR3 is TGTGCCAGCAGCCTAGAGGGGGCTTCCGCTGAAGCTTTCTTT.